The clone carrying this T cell receptor (beta chain) was counted only a few times. This entry belongs to a study of blood T cell repertoires in COVID-19. Overall study context: Sources were T cells, B-cell-depleted T cells, or PBMCs; the material itself was cDNA or gDNA.

Followed longitudinally, the Seattle patients had been enrolled during active infection. Germline assignment: CDR1 SGHAT and CDR2 FQNNGV. V dropped 5 bases and J dropped 6; count of bases not matched to a gene: 8. The CDR3 loop spans 15 amino acids. In the authors' workflow: Amplification of reference gene primers provided the estimated nucleated cell counts. Only in-frame clones appear in the TCRdb table, and some are missing; sequencing was by immunoSEQ multiplex PCR. V, J and clone size are those of that table, while D and trimming were read from the DNA. The top ten clones hold less than 3.5% of a sample with 300,000 to 400,000 clones, roughly 90% of them seen once.

Sample: peripheral blood. The clonotype was recovered from a woman aged 25 to 39 with COVID-19, enrolled during active disease. J is TRBJ2-2 and V is TRBV11-2, with 8 bases that match TRBD2. The CDR3 region has the DNA TGTGCCAGCAGCCCACGGACTAGCAAGGCCGGGGAGCTGTTTTTT. Its translation is CASSPRTSKAGELFF.